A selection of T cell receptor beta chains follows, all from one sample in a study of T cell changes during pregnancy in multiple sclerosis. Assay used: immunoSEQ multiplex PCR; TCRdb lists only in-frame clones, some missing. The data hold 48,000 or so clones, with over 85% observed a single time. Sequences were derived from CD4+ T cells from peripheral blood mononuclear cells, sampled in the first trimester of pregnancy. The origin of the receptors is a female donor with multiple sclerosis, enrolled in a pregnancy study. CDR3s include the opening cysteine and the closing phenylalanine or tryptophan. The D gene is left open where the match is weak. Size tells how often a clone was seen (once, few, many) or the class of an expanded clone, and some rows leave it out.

TGTGCCAGCAGCCAGGGGGGAACTAATGAAAAACTGTTTTTT | CASSQGGTNEKLFF | TRBV7-2 | TRBD1 | - | TRBJ1-4
TGTGCCAGCAGTGGGGGGGGCCAAGCGCAGTATTTT | CASSGGGQAQYF | TRBV6-1 | - | - | TRBJ2-3
TGTGCCAGTAACCTAGACAGGGGCCATGGCTACACCTTC | CASNLDRGHGYTF | TRBV19 | TRBD1 | - | TRBJ1-2
TGTGCCAGCAGCATCGGGACAGCAAAACACTATGGCTACACCTTC | CASSIGTAKHYGYTF | TRBV11-2 | TRBD1 | - | TRBJ1-2
TGTGCCAGCAGTCCAAAATCCGGGGGTTCCTACGAGCAGTACTTC | CASSPKSGGSYEQYF | TRBV2 | - | few | TRBJ2-7
TGCGCCAGCAGCTTGGGACAGGCCCTTGAAGCTTTCTTT | CASSLGQALEAFF | TRBV5-1 | - | - | TRBJ1-1
TGCGCCAGCAGCCTATTCGCCATCTCCCGCACAGATACGCAGTATTTT | CASSLFAISRTDTQYF | TRBV5-1 | - | - | TRBJ2-3
TGTGCCAGCTCACCTAGGACTAATCTTCAGGAGACCCAGTACTTC | CASSPRTNLQETQYF | TRBV18 | - | - | TRBJ2-5
TGCGCCAGCAGCGAGACCCCCCGCGGGGGGGGCGAGCAGTACTTC | CASSETPRGGGEQYF | TRBV5-1 | TRBD2 | - | TRBJ2-7
TGTGCCTCACACGGGGGCACCGGGGAGCTGTTTTTT | CASHGGTGELFF | TRBV19 | - | once | TRBJ2-2
TGTGCCATCAGCTATGACAGGGTCGAATATGAGCAGTTCTTC | CAISYDRVEYEQFF | TRBV10-3 | TRBD1 | few | TRBJ2-1
TGTGCCAGCAGCTTAGGGGAGCCCCAGTACTTC | CASSLGEPQYF | TRBV7-6 | - | - | TRBJ2-5
TGTGCCAGCAGCAAGGACTATTCAGGGCAGAATGGCTACACCTTC | CASSKDYSGQNGYTF | TRBV5-6 | - | - | TRBJ1-2
TGTGCCAGCAGTTACTCGACTTCTGGGGCCAACGTCCTGACTTTC | CASSYSTSGANVLTF | TRBV6-6 | - | - | TRBJ2-6
TGTGCCAGCAGCTACGACAGGGTTTCTGGAAACACCATATATTTT | CASSYDRVSGNTIYF | TRBV11-2 | TRBD1 | - | TRBJ1-3
TGCAGCGTAGAGACAGGGGCCGCGTCGGGCTACACCTTC | CSVETGAASGYTF | TRBV29-1 | TRBD1 | - | TRBJ1-2
TGTGCCAGCAATTTGCTAGGGACTAGCGGGGACTACGAGCAGTACTTC | CASNLLGTSGDYEQYF | TRBV7-2 | TRBD2 | once | TRBJ2-7
TGCGCCAGCTCGGAGGGGGGGACCTACGAGCAGTACTTC | CASSEGGTYEQYF | TRBV5-1 | - | - | TRBJ2-7
TGTGCCAGCAGGCCGACAGAGAACACTGAAGCTTTCTTT | CASRPTENTEAFF | TRBV2 | - | - | TRBJ1-1
TGTGCCAGCAGCTCTTCCGGGAGGGATGAAGCTTTCTTT | CASSSSGRDEAFF | TRBV9 | - | once | TRBJ1-1
TGTGCCAGCAGCCCCGAGGCGGGGAGGCAGTTCTTC | CASSPEAGRQFF | TRBV7-8 | - | - | TRBJ2-1
TGCGCCAGCAGTTCGACAGGGGGAGGCACTGAAGCTTTCTTT | CASSSTGGGTEAFF | TRBV5-1 | TRBD1 | - | TRBJ1-1
TGCGCCAGCAGCCCGCCGGACAGGGCGGACTATGGCTACACCTTC | CASSPPDRADYGYTF | TRBV4-1 | TRBD1 | - | TRBJ1-2
TGTGCCATCCGGACAGTCATGAACACTGAAGCTTTCTTT | CAIRTVMNTEAFF | TRBV10-3 | - | - | TRBJ1-1
TGTGCCAGCAGTGGCCGGGACAGGGGTTTAGGGTGGGAAGCTTTCTTT | CASSGRDRGLGWEAFF | TRBV28 | TRBD1 | - | TRBJ1-1
TGTGCCAGCAGCTTGGGGGGTTATTACAGTGAGCAGTTCTTC | CASSLGGYYSEQFF | TRBV11-3 | - | - | TRBJ2-1
TGTGCTAGTAAGGAGGATAACAATCAGCCCCAGCATTTT | CASKEDNNQPQHF | TRBV19 | - | - | TRBJ1-5
TGTGCCAGCAGAAAACCGGGGGGGGAGACCCAGTACTTC | CASRKPGGETQYF | TRBV6-5 | TRBD2 | - | TRBJ2-5
TGTGCCAGCAGCGCGGGACAGGGGGGGTCCTACGAGCAGTACTTC | CASSAGQGGSYEQYF | TRBV5-6 | TRBD1 | once | TRBJ2-7
TGTGCCAGTCGGAAACAGAACCCTGGCACCGGGGAGCTGTTTTTT | CASRKQNPGTGELFF | TRBV19 | - | few | TRBJ2-2
TGTGCCAGCAGTTACTTCGGGCGGGGGGGCAGAGATACGCAGTATTTT | CASSYFGRGGRDTQYF | TRBV6-5 | TRBD2 | - | TRBJ2-3
TGTGCCAGCTCCGATAGGGGGCTAAACACTGAAGCTTTCTTT | CASSDRGLNTEAFF | TRBV5-5 | TRBD1 | - | TRBJ1-1
TGCGCCAGCAGGAAACAGGAAATTAATGAAAAACTGTTTTTT | CASRKQEINEKLFF | TRBV5-1 | - | - | TRBJ1-4
TGTGCCAGCAGCTTAGGCGGGGGGGCTCCCAATGAGCAGTTCTTC | CASSLGGGAPNEQFF | TRBV7-6 | TRBD2 | - | TRBJ2-1
TGTGCCAGTAGTATAAGGGCTAGCGGGGCACAAGAGACCCAGTACTTC | CASSIRASGAQETQYF | TRBV19 | TRBD2 | - | TRBJ2-5
TGCAGCGTTGAAGCCGGGTTGATGAACACTGAAGCTTTCTTT | CSVEAGLMNTEAFF | TRBV29-1 | - | - | TRBJ1-1
TGTGCCAGCAGCGTAGTTGCGAGGGCGGGGGGCACAGATACGCAGTATTTT | CASSVVARAGGTDTQYF | TRBV9 | TRBD2 | - | TRBJ2-3
TGTGCCAGCAGCTTAGGACCCAGGGGGAGCTCCTACGAGCAGTACTTC | CASSLGPRGSSYEQYF | TRBV7-6 | TRBD1 | once | TRBJ2-7
TGTGCCAGCAGCCCGACCAGGGGTGGTCAGCCCCAGCATTTT | CASSPTRGGQPQHF | TRBV6-1 | - | - | TRBJ1-5
TGCAGCGTCGATGAGGGCAACTATGGCTACACCTTC | CSVDEGNYGYTF | TRBV29-1 | - | - | TRBJ1-2